The table lists the clone carrying this T cell receptor beta chain with a count of one. The entry originates in a study of blood T cell repertoires in COVID-19. Study information: Material from acute and convalescent COVID-19 was sourced from the United States, Italy and Spain. PBMCs, B-cell-depleted T cells, or T cells provided the cDNA or gDNA that made up the material.

As processed by the authors: Cell counts per sample came from amplifying reference gene primers. The protocol was immunoSEQ multiplex PCR, while the TCRdb copy is restricted to in-frame clones and leaves out a portion. V and J calls and clone size are given by that table; D and trimming were obtained from the DNA. Here the sample spans 250,000 to 350,000 clones, around 87% being singletons. This CDR3 spans 14 amino acids. Trimming removed 4 bases from V and 1 base from J; junction bases left unmatched: 4. Germline V CDR1 and CDR2: SGHRS, YFSETQ. The sample comprised peripheral blood. V usage is TRBV5-1 and J usage is TRBJ2-5; 7 bases are shared with TRBD1. The origin of this receptor is a woman between 50 and 59 years old who had recovered from COVID-19. The CDR3: CASSEGQPQETQYF. The DNA of the CDR3 is TGCGCCAGCAGCGAGGGACAGCCCCAAGAGACCCAGTACTTC. The complete variable domain, with remaining parts taken from reference TRBV5-1 and TRBJ2-5, reads KAGVTQTPRYLIKTRGQQVTLSCSPISGHRSVSWYQQTPGQGLQFLFEYFSETQRNKGNFPGRFSGRQFSNSRSEMNVSTLELGDSALYLCASSEGQPQETQYFGPGTRLLVL.